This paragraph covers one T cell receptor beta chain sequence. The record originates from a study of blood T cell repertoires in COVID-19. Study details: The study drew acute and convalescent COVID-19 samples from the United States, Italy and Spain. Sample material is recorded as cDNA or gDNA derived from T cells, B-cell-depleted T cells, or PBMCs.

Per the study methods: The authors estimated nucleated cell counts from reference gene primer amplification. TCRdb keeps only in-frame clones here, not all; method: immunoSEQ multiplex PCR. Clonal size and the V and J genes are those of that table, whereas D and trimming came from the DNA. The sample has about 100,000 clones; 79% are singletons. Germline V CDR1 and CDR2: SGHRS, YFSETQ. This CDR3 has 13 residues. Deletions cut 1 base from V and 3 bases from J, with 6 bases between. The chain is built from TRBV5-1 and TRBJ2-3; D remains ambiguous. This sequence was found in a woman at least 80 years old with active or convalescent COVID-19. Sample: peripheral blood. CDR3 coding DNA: TGCGCCAGCAGCTTGACGGGTACAGATACGCAGTATTTT. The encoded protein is CASSLTGTDTQYF.